The T cell receptor beta chain described here comes from a study of molecular identifiers for immune sequencing clone quantification. Across the study: In replicates, RNA taken from approximately 20,000 or 100,000 naive CD8 cells was divided five ways, and four portions underwent sequencing. General study points: Effector cells kept over 99% of their molecules in clones above 20 RNA copies, while naive cells kept under 1% there.

Trimming took off 3 bases at V and 0 bases at J, with 10 bases between the two ends. Germline lookup yields CDR1 SGHDT and CDR2 YYEEEE. The CDR3 has 15 residues. TCR libraries were built in bulk with a published protocol and specific TCR primers. TCRdb recomputed calls from the PCR reads with MiXCR, one row per CDR3 protein. The profile covers around 470,000 distinct CDR3 sequences, with around 23% appearing a single time and just over 0.75% taken by the ten largest. This clonotype was counted between two and nine times. What it binds is not known. J is TRBJ2-1 and V is TRBV5-6, with D unresolved. Sequencing was performed on naive CD8+ T cells from blood, with Jurkat cell RNA spiked in. The subset is: FACS-sorted CD8+CD4-CCR7+CD45RA+ naive T cells. This TCR was recovered from a human donor in good health. Some libraries in this study had Jurkat cell RNA spiked in. The CDR3 here is CASSSYQSSYNEQFF. CDR3 DNA: TGTGCCAGCAGCTCCTATCAGAGCTCCTACAATGAGCAGTTCTTC.